The present T cell receptor beta chain was sequenced within a study of shared clonotypes between healthy human individuals. Study as a whole: CD4 naive cells filled three plates per donor, CD4 memory three, CD8 naive two and CD8 memory one. Broader study findings: All-four-donor shared clonotypes had higher generation probabilities than non-shared clonotypes did.

Selected positively for CCR7 and CD45RO-negative, naive CD8 cells excluded terminally differentiated effector memory CD45RA+ cells. Details on this clone: What it binds is not known.

Only in-frame clones appear in the TCRdb table, and some are missing; sequencing was by immunoSEQ multiplex PCR. The profile shows about 2.1 million clones, 80% to 95% of them singletons. The CDR3 has 14 residues. V lost 10 bases, J lost 6 bases, and 12 bases stayed unmatched. Germline V gene lookup returns CDR1 ENHRY and CDR2 SYGVKD. The rearrangement uses TRBV10-3 and TRBJ1-5, with 7 bases fitting TRBD1. Specimen: naive CD8+ T cells from PBMCs. This TCR came from a man between 18 and 35 years old in good health. Some clones in this sample may be carry-over from other donors' samples. In DNA form, the CDR3 reads TGTGCCACGAAGCCCGCAGGGGGGGGTCAGCCCCAGCATTTT. The encoded protein is CATKPAGGGQPQHF.